These 8 T cell receptor beta chains were all obtained from the same sample, sequenced in a study of cytomegalovirus exposure and HLA in healthy donors. 13 Jbeta primers and 60 Vbeta primers were used for the PCR. TCRdb's table, derived via immunoSEQ multiplex PCR, lists solely in-frame clones and lacks some. In the table there are more than 85,000 clones, 65% to 85% of which are singletons. Sequencing was carried out using PBMCs. These receptors were taken from a male donor in good health and CMV-seronegative.

The rearrangement links TRBV10-3 to TRBJ1-2; the D gene is possibly TRBD1 (6 bases). CDR1 and CDR2 from the germline V gene are ENHRY and SYGVKD. The CDR3 totals 13 residues. Trimming shortened V by 2 bases and J by 7 bases, and 11 bases separated the two germline ends. CDR3 sequence (DNA): TGTGCCATCAGTGAGACCCGGGACACTGGCTACACCTTC. It specifies CAISETRDTGYTF.

This clone was found a few times. Different DNA sequences within this sample yield the same CDR3. J is TRBJ2-4 and V is TRBV27; 7 bases agree with TRBD2. Germline V lookup: CDR1 MNHEY, CDR2 SMNVEV (reference sequence). The CDR3 has 15 amino acids. J lost 8 bases, V lost 0 bases, and 7 bases had no gene match. In nucleotides, the CDR3 is TGTGCCAGCAGTTTATCTGGGGGGAGGGGTGACATTCAGTACTTC. It codes for CASSLSGGRGDIQYF.

The chain recombines TRBV2 with TRBJ2-2; a weak D match, TRBD1 (5 bases). The V and J ends lost 1 base and 5 bases respectively, with 8 bases between them. CDR3 length equals 14 residues. Germline CDR1 and CDR2: SNHLY and FYNNEI. This chain's CDR3 is CASSEGRATGELFF. DNA for the CDR3: TGTGCCAGCAGTGAAGGCAGGGCGACCGGGGAGCTGTTTTTT.

Comment on this clone: This same CDR3 is encoded by further DNA sequences in the sample. The chain combines TRBV5-1 with TRBJ2-7; 11 nucleotides agree with TRBD2. In germline, CDR1 is SGHRS, CDR2 YFSETQ. V was clipped by 2 bases and J by 4 bases; unmatched bases: 5. This CDR3 has 15 residues. This CDR3 reads CASSLTSGSGYEQYF. The CDR3 DNA reads TGCGCCAGCAGCTTAACTAGCGGGAGCGGGTACGAGCAGTACTTC.

The chain combines TRBV7-9 with TRBJ2-7, with a tentative D call TRBD1 (5 bases). Germline loops: CDR1 SEHNR, CDR2 FQNEAQ (reference sequence). This CDR3 is built from 15 residues. Trimming took 1 base from V and 5 from J, leaving 15 bases between them. In DNA form, the CDR3 reads TGTGCCAGCAGCTTAGTCGGTGGTCAGGGCGACGAGCAGTACTTC. Translating it yields CASSLVGGQGDEQYF.

The chain has TRBV9 and TRBJ2-6, with D hard to call. The CDR3 covers 16 residues. The V end lost 3 bases, the J end lost 0 bases, and 10 bases lay between the germline ends. The germline gives CDR1 SGDLS, CDR2 YYNGEE. The CDR3 loop is CASSGFPSSGANVLTF. In DNA form, the CDR3 reads TGTGCCAGCAGCGGTTTTCCTTCCTCTGGGGCCAACGTCCTGACTTTC.

The chain recombines TRBV6-6 with TRBJ2-1; maybe TRBD1 (6 bases). The CDR3 sequence is 14 residues long. From germline, CDR1 is MNHNY and CDR2 SVGAGI (reference sequence). V lost 2 bases to trimming and J lost 4 bases, with 9 bases between them. For the CDR3, the DNA is TGTGCCAGCAGTTACCCGGACAGATACAATGAGCAGTTCTTC. Amino acid sequence: CASSYPDRYNEQFF.

This chain joins TRBV4-1 and TRBJ2-1, with TRBD2 matching over 11 bases. V shed 7 bases, J shed 6 bases, and the junction held 5 bases outside the gene matches. The CDR3 sequence is 14 residues long. CDR1 and CDR2 from the germline V gene are MGHRA and YSYEKL. The CDR3 nucleotides are TGCGCCAGCAACGGACTAGCGGGTTCCAATGAGCAGTTCTTC. This sequence encodes CASNGLAGSNEQFF.